The rows below give T cell receptor beta chains drawn from one sample of a study of OX40 agonist ivuxolimab in advanced cancers. Generated by immunoSEQ multiplex PCR, the TCRdb table keeps only in-frame clones and is missing some. The sample lists 40,000 to 60,000 clones, 85% occurring once. Sequencing was performed on CD4+ or CD8+ T cells sorted from blood, taken in a trial of the OX40 agonist ivuxolimab. These TCRs come from an adult with an advanced solid tumor such as melanoma, head and neck, liver or kidney cancer. Both conserved end residues are part of each CDR3. Fields, in order: J gene, clone size, V gene, D gene, CDR3 protein, CDR3 DNA. D genes are given only for firm matches. Expanded clones are given a class, and other clones once, few, many or no size at all.

j_call: TRBJ2-5; clone_size: -; v_call: TRBV6-5; d_call: -; cdr3_aa: CASMAVETQYF; cdr3_nt: TGTGCCAGCATGGCGGTCGAGACCCAGTACTTC
j_call: TRBJ2-7; clone_size: -; v_call: TRBV5-6; d_call: -; cdr3_aa: CASSLGGAAEQYF; cdr3_nt: TGTGCCAGCAGCTTGGGTGGGGCGGCTGAGCAGTACTTC
j_call: TRBJ1-1; clone_size: -; v_call: TRBV19; d_call: TRBD1; cdr3_aa: CASTTRDRGPEAFF; cdr3_nt: TGTGCCAGTACCACGCGGGACAGGGGACCTGAAGCTTTCTTT
j_call: TRBJ2-7; clone_size: few; v_call: TRBV5-1; d_call: TRBD2; cdr3_aa: CASSTGLAGRTYEQYF; cdr3_nt: TGCGCCAGCAGCACGGGACTAGCGGGGAGGACCTACGAGCAGTACTTC
j_call: TRBJ2-1; clone_size: -; v_call: TRBV29-1; d_call: -; cdr3_aa: CSVKRVAYNEQFF; cdr3_nt: TGCAGCGTTAAGAGGGTCGCATACAATGAGCAGTTCTTC
j_call: TRBJ2-7; clone_size: once; v_call: TRBV29-1; d_call: -; cdr3_aa: CSVEIPGSSYEQYF; cdr3_nt: TGCAGCGTTGAAATCCCAGGGAGCTCCTACGAGCAGTACTTC
j_call: TRBJ2-5; clone_size: -; v_call: TRBV11-2; d_call: -; cdr3_aa: CASSGVGQGKTQYF; cdr3_nt: TGTGCCAGCAGCGGGGTCGGGCAGGGCAAGACCCAGTACTTC
j_call: TRBJ2-1; clone_size: -; v_call: TRBV7-9; d_call: -; cdr3_aa: CASSLGREQFF; cdr3_nt: TGTGCCAGCAGCTTAGGTAGAGAGCAGTTCTTC
j_call: TRBJ2-3; clone_size: -; v_call: TRBV11-2; d_call: -; cdr3_aa: CASSGRLGERDTQYF; cdr3_nt: TGTGCCAGCAGCGGGCGACTAGGGGAACGGGATACGCAGTATTTT
j_call: TRBJ2-7; clone_size: -; v_call: TRBV21-1; d_call: -; cdr3_aa: CASRGEATRTYEQYF; cdr3_nt: TGTGCCAGCAGGGGGGAGGCTACGCGGACCTACGAGCAGTACTTC
j_call: TRBJ1-1; clone_size: -; v_call: TRBV4-1; d_call: -; cdr3_aa: CASSQDNGANTEAFF; cdr3_nt: TGCGCCAGCAGCCAAGATAACGGCGCGAACACTGAAGCTTTCTTT
j_call: TRBJ1-4; clone_size: -; v_call: TRBV4-1; d_call: TRBD1; cdr3_aa: CASSTRGRREKLFF; cdr3_nt: TGCGCCAGCAGTACCAGGGGGCGTCGGGAAAAACTGTTTTTT
j_call: TRBJ1-6; clone_size: -; v_call: TRBV28; d_call: -; cdr3_aa: CASSLGQGRTPLHF; cdr3_nt: TGTGCCAGCAGTTTAGGCCAGGGGCGTACGCCCCTCCACTTT
j_call: TRBJ2-3; clone_size: once; v_call: TRBV4-2; d_call: -; cdr3_aa: CASSQDGGTDTQYF; cdr3_nt: TGTGCCAGCAGCCAAGATGGGGGCACAGATACGCAGTATTTT
j_call: TRBJ2-2; clone_size: -; v_call: TRBV5-4; d_call: -; cdr3_aa: CASSFGVNTGELFF; cdr3_nt: TGTGCCAGCAGCTTTGGGGTAAACACCGGGGAGCTGTTTTTT
j_call: TRBJ2-1; clone_size: -; v_call: TRBV13; d_call: -; cdr3_aa: CASSLGRFTIQFF; cdr3_nt: TGTGCCAGCAGCTTAGGACGGTTCACTATACAGTTCTTC
j_call: TRBJ2-4; clone_size: -; v_call: TRBV7-9; d_call: -; cdr3_aa: CAGEKQGTNIQYF; cdr3_nt: TGTGCCGGCGAAAAACAGGGTACGAACATTCAGTACTTC
j_call: TRBJ1-2; clone_size: -; v_call: TRBV19; d_call: -; cdr3_aa: CASSKDFGDLYGYTF; cdr3_nt: TGTGCCAGTAGTAAGGACTTCGGAGACCTCTATGGCTACACCTTC
j_call: TRBJ2-1; clone_size: -; v_call: TRBV27; d_call: -; cdr3_aa: CASSRQITYNEQFF; cdr3_nt: TGTGCCAGCAGTCGACAGATTACCTACAATGAGCAGTTCTTC
j_call: TRBJ2-1; clone_size: once; v_call: TRBV11-3; d_call: TRBD1; cdr3_aa: CASSLDWTGVQEQFF; cdr3_nt: TGTGCCAGCAGCTTAGATTGGACAGGGGTCCAGGAGCAGTTCTTC
j_call: TRBJ1-2; clone_size: -; v_call: TRBV4-3; d_call: TRBD1; cdr3_aa: CASSQDGQGNGYTF; cdr3_nt: TGCGCCAGCAGCCAAGACGGACAGGGGAACGGCTACACCTTC
j_call: TRBJ1-1; clone_size: -; v_call: TRBV5-5; d_call: -; cdr3_aa: CASSLDLNTEAFF; cdr3_nt: TGTGCCAGCAGCTTGGATTTGAACACTGAAGCTTTCTTT
j_call: TRBJ2-6; clone_size: large; v_call: TRBV2; d_call: -; cdr3_aa: CASTGWGSGANVLTF; cdr3_nt: TGTGCCAGCACAGGGTGGGGATCTGGGGCCAACGTCCTGACTTTC
j_call: TRBJ1-1; clone_size: -; v_call: TRBV2; d_call: -; cdr3_aa: CASRDIGEAFF; cdr3_nt: TGTGCCAGCCGAGACATAGGTGAAGCTTTCTTT
j_call: TRBJ1-6; clone_size: -; v_call: TRBV5-5; d_call: TRBD1; cdr3_aa: CASSFGQGYNNSPLHF; cdr3_nt: TGTGCCAGCAGCTTTGGACAGGGCTACAATAATTCACCCCTCCACTTT
j_call: TRBJ2-3; clone_size: once; v_call: TRBV19; d_call: TRBD2; cdr3_aa: CASSLGGGIRAQYF; cdr3_nt: TGTGCCAGTAGCCTCGGGGGGGGAATTCGGGCGCAGTATTTT
j_call: TRBJ1-5; clone_size: -; v_call: TRBV5-6; d_call: -; cdr3_aa: CASSLDGQGRGYSNQPQHF; cdr3_nt: TGTGCCAGCAGCTTGGATGGGCAGGGAAGGGGGTATAGCAATCAGCCCCAGCATTTT
j_call: TRBJ1-5; clone_size: -; v_call: TRBV9; d_call: -; cdr3_aa: CASSVGTDQPQHF; cdr3_nt: TGTGCCAGCAGCGTAGGGACAGATCAGCCCCAGCATTTT
j_call: TRBJ1-2; clone_size: -; v_call: TRBV5-4; d_call: TRBD1; cdr3_aa: CASSGTGDYGYTF; cdr3_nt: TGTGCCAGCAGCGGGACAGGGGACTATGGCTACACCTTC
j_call: TRBJ2-2; clone_size: -; v_call: TRBV4-1; d_call: -; cdr3_aa: CASSSPSGNTGELFF; cdr3_nt: TGCGCCAGCTCTTCCCCGAGCGGGAACACCGGGGAGCTGTTTTTT
j_call: TRBJ1-1; clone_size: -; v_call: TRBV6-5; d_call: TRBD1; cdr3_aa: CASSYGTANTEAFF; cdr3_nt: TGTGCCAGCAGCTACGGGACAGCTAACACTGAAGCTTTCTTT
j_call: TRBJ2-3; clone_size: -; v_call: TRBV6-6; d_call: -; cdr3_aa: CASIFGPQGTQYF; cdr3_nt: TGTGCCAGCATTTTTGGCCCCCAGGGTACGCAGTATTTT
j_call: TRBJ2-1; clone_size: -; v_call: TRBV5-5; d_call: TRBD2; cdr3_aa: CASTQPGLAEYNEQFF; cdr3_nt: TGTGCCAGCACCCAGCCGGGACTAGCGGAGTACAATGAGCAGTTCTTC
j_call: TRBJ2-7; clone_size: -; v_call: TRBV4-3; d_call: -; cdr3_aa: CASSQDQTMSYEQYF; cdr3_nt: TGCGCCAGCAGCCAAGATCAAACGATGTCCTACGAGCAGTACTTC
j_call: TRBJ1-2; clone_size: -; v_call: TRBV19; d_call: -; cdr3_aa: CASSFGSPNYGYTF; cdr3_nt: TGTGCCAGTAGTTTCGGCAGCCCTAACTATGGCTACACCTTC
j_call: TRBJ1-5; clone_size: -; v_call: TRBV6-1; d_call: -; cdr3_aa: CASCPRGRENQPQHF; cdr3_nt: TGTGCCAGCTGCCCTAGGGGTAGGGAGAATCAGCCCCAGCATTTT
j_call: TRBJ1-5; clone_size: -; v_call: TRBV5-6; d_call: TRBD1; cdr3_aa: CASSSRQGFSQPQHF; cdr3_nt: TGTGCCAGCAGCTCCCGACAGGGGTTTAGCCAGCCCCAGCATTTT
j_call: TRBJ1-5; clone_size: -; v_call: TRBV28; d_call: -; cdr3_aa: CASSLGPDSNQPQHF; cdr3_nt: TGTGCCAGCAGTTTGGGGCCCGATAGCAATCAGCCCCAGCATTTT
j_call: TRBJ1-2; clone_size: -; v_call: TRBV6-5; d_call: -; cdr3_aa: CASSYNGDGGGYTF; cdr3_nt: TGTGCCAGCAGTTACAACGGCGATGGGGGTGGCTACACCTTC
j_call: TRBJ2-1; clone_size: -; v_call: TRBV13; d_call: -; cdr3_aa: CASSPGPPKHNEQFF; cdr3_nt: TGTGCCAGCAGCCCGGGACCGCCGAAACACAATGAGCAGTTCTTC
j_call: TRBJ2-1; clone_size: -; v_call: TRBV9; d_call: -; cdr3_aa: CASGPRGSLDEQFF; cdr3_nt: TGTGCCAGCGGACCTAGGGGTTCCCTGGATGAGCAGTTCTTC
j_call: TRBJ2-2; clone_size: -; v_call: TRBV7-9; d_call: -; cdr3_aa: CASSLVLNTGELFF; cdr3_nt: TGTGCCAGCAGCTTAGTCTTAAACACCGGGGAGCTGTTTTTT
j_call: TRBJ2-1; clone_size: -; v_call: TRBV10-3; d_call: -; cdr3_aa: CAISAGRQLSYNEQFF; cdr3_nt: TGTGCCATCAGTGCCGGCAGGCAGCTCTCCTACAATGAGCAGTTCTTC